Listed below are T cell receptor beta chains from one sample, sequenced in a study of PD-1 blockade in mismatch repair-deficient tumors. These TCRs are of unknown antigen specificity. Data came from immunoSEQ multiplex PCR; TCRdb stores just in-frame clones and leaves some out. The table shows over 14,000 clones, with 80% to 85% occurring only once. The starting material was cells cultured in vitro, obtained from a patient treated with pembrolizumab. The receptor set was obtained from an adult with mismatch repair-deficient cancer. Both conserved end residues are part of each CDR3. The D gene is left open where the match is weak. Clone sizes are given selectively: once, few, many, or a class where the clone is expanded.

TRBV11-3,NA,TRBJ1-4,NA,CASSYRAQGEKLFF,TGTGCCAGCAGCTACCGGGCCCAGGGAGAAAAACTGTTTTTT
TRBV6-5,NA,TRBJ2-5,NA,CASSKKYQETQYF,TGTGCCAGCAGTAAAAAGTACCAAGAGACCCAGTACTTC
TRBV27,NA,TRBJ2-3,TRBD2,CASSPGLAGTAQDTQYF,TGTGCCAGCAGTCCGGGACTAGCGGGTACGGCACAGGATACGCAGTATTTT
TRBV5-6,few,TRBJ2-1,NA,CASSFVWDEQFF,TGTGCCAGCAGCTTCGTCTGGGATGAGCAGTTCTTC
TRBV11-3,NA,TRBJ2-7,TRBD1,CASSLPSGTGGIDEQYF,TGTGCCAGCAGCTTACCCTCCGGGACAGGGGGCATTGACGAGCAGTACTTC
TRBV28,NA,TRBJ2-1,NA,CASSLPGPGNEQFF,TGTGCCAGCAGTTTACCGGGTCCCGGCAATGAGCAGTTCTTC
TRBV4-2,NA,TRBJ1-2,NA,CASSWPGDDHNYGYTF,TGTGCCAGCAGCTGGCCGGGGGACGACCATAACTATGGCTACACCTTC
TRBV6-1,NA,TRBJ2-3,NA,CASSERSAYSSSTDTQYF,TGTGCCAGCAGTGAACGGTCAGCGTACAGTTCTAGCACAGATACGCAGTATTTT
TRBV5-1,NA,TRBJ2-5,TRBD2,CASSFTSGSQETQYF,TGCGCCAGCAGCTTTACTAGCGGGAGCCAAGAGACCCAGTACTTC
TRBV10-3,NA,TRBJ2-3,NA,CAISVSDTQYF,TGTGCCATCAGTGTTTCAGATACGCAGTATTTT
TRBV5-6,once,TRBJ2-7,NA,CASTQDRWKEQYF,TGTGCCAGCACCCAGGACCGATGGAAGGAGCAGTACTTC
TRBV7-9,once,TRBJ2-7,TRBD1,CASSQGTAKNEQYF,TGTGCCAGCAGTCAGGGGACAGCGAAGAACGAGCAGTACTTC
TRBV14,few,TRBJ1-2,NA,CASSQKFQGLRYGYTF,TGTGCCAGCAGCCAGAAGTTCCAGGGGTTGAGATATGGCTACACCTTC
TRBV30,NA,TRBJ1-1,NA,CAWSEQIEAFF,TGTGCCTGGAGTGAGCAGATTGAAGCTTTCTTT
TRBV27,NA,TRBJ1-1,NA,CASSSPHRNTEAFF,TGTGCCAGCAGTTCTCCACATAGGAACACTGAAGCTTTCTTT
TRBV7-6,NA,TRBJ2-1,TRBD2,CASSPTALAGAYNEQFF,TGTGCCAGCAGCCCCACGGCACTAGCGGGAGCTTACAATGAGCAGTTCTTC
TRBV4-1,NA,TRBJ2-7,TRBD1,CASSQGQGSYEQYF,TGCGCCAGCAGCCAAGGACAGGGGTCCTACGAGCAGTACTTC
TRBV11-3,NA,TRBJ2-1,NA,CASSLAPLSYNEQFF,TGTGCCAGCAGCTTAGCCCCCCTCTCCTACAATGAGCAGTTCTTC
TRBV27,NA,TRBJ2-7,NA,CASSLFSSAGQYF,TGTGCCAGCAGTTTATTCTCAAGTGCAGGACAGTACTTC
TRBV28,NA,TRBJ2-2,NA,CASSLSGSRYGELFF,TGTGCCAGCAGTTTATCAGGTAGCAGATACGGGGAGCTGTTTTTT
TRBV30,NA,TRBJ2-1,TRBD2,CARGLAGVYNEQFF,TGTGCCCGGGGACTAGCGGGAGTTTACAATGAGCAGTTCTTC
TRBV28,NA,TRBJ2-2,TRBD2,CASSLLGFAVAGGDTGELFF,TGTGCCAGCAGTTTATTAGGTTTCGCGGTAGCGGGAGGAGATACCGGGGAGCTGTTTTTT
TRBV6-1,NA,TRBJ2-5,TRBD2,CASSEELAGVPAQYF,TGTGCCAGCAGTGAAGAACTAGCGGGAGTGCCGGCCCAGTACTTC
TRBV7-9,NA,TRBJ1-2,NA,CASSPAAAGLGGYTF,TGTGCCAGCAGCCCCGCCGCCGCAGGCCTTGGGGGCTACACCTTC
TRBV25-1,NA,TRBJ2-5,NA,CASSESLAGLAQYF,TGTGCCAGCAGTGAAAGCTTAGCAGGGTTAGCCCAGTACTTC
TRBV6-1,few,TRBJ2-3,NA,CASSFLNTQYF,TGTGCCAGCAGCTTCCTGAATACGCAGTATTTT
TRBV7-2,NA,TRBJ2-1,NA,CASSLATRRNEQFF,TGTGCCAGCAGCTTAGCGACCAGAAGGAATGAGCAGTTCTTC
TRBV19,once,TRBJ1-1,TRBD1,CASRGQPNTEAFF,TGTGCCAGTAGGGGACAGCCGAACACTGAAGCTTTCTTT
TRBV19,NA,TRBJ2-2,TRBD1,CASTLGQGGLNTGELFF,TGTGCCAGTACCCTCGGACAGGGTGGATTAAACACCGGGGAGCTGTTTTTT
TRBV5-3,NA,TRBJ2-7,NA,CARSRGSSGTYEQYF,TGTGCCAGAAGCAGGGGGTCTAGCGGAACCTACGAGCAGTACTTC
TRBV15,NA,TRBJ2-5,NA,CATSRVGGVTTQYF,TGTGCCACCAGCAGGGTTGGGGGAGTTACGACCCAGTACTTC
TRBV19,NA,TRBJ2-1,NA,CASRIELGNLDEQFF,TGTGCCAGTAGAATAGAGCTAGGGAATTTGGATGAGCAGTTCTTC
TRBV7-2,NA,TRBJ1-4,TRBD1,CASSPRQGALSNEKLFF,TGTGCCAGCAGCCCCCGACAGGGGGCGCTTTCTAATGAAAAACTGTTTTTT
TRBV28,once,TRBJ1-5,NA,CASTQTGRSTNQPQHF,TGTGCCAGCACCCAGACAGGTCGGAGTACCAATCAGCCCCAGCATTTT
TRBV19,once,TRBJ2-1,NA,CASSTQLGNEQFF,TGTGCCAGTAGTACCCAACTGGGTAATGAGCAGTTCTTC
TRBV27,NA,TRBJ1-6,NA,CASSWIRGSGNSPLHF,TGTGCCAGCAGTTGGATTAGGGGTAGCGGCAATTCACCCCTCCACTTT
TRBV5-1,NA,TRBJ1-3,TRBD1,CASSIGQGAFLGNTIYF,TGCGCCAGCAGCATAGGACAGGGGGCATTTCTTGGAAACACCATATATTTT
TRBV7-8,NA,TRBJ2-5,NA,CASRSHSQETQYF,TGTGCCAGCAGAAGCCACAGCCAAGAGACCCAGTACTTC
TRBV27,NA,TRBJ2-7,NA,CASRRSGNEYEQYF,TGTGCCAGCCGAAGGTCGGGGAATGAGTACGAGCAGTACTTC
TRBV6-6,NA,TRBJ1-2,TRBD1,CASMIGGFGYTF,TGTGCCAGCATGATAGGGGGCTTTGGCTACACCTTC
TRBV29-1,NA,TRBJ2-2,NA,CSVERGYTGELFF,TGCAGCGTTGAGAGAGGGTACACCGGGGAGCTGTTTTTT
TRBV6-5,NA,TRBJ1-6,TRBD1,CASRRDRGPNSPLHF,TGTGCCAGCAGAAGGGACAGGGGGCCCAATTCACCCCTCCACTTT